This TCR beta chain was captured by sequencing in a study of shared clonotypes between healthy human individuals. Some 30,000 T cell genomes, or around 0.2 ug DNA, went into the sorted-subset replicate PCRs. The repertoire was sequenced with immunoSEQ multiplex PCR; TCRdb's copy has only in-frame clones and lacks some. This sample has about 1 million clones, with about 75% found just once. Study-level results: Sampling covered nothing but blood. Tissue TCR repertoires likely differ from those found in blood.

Note on this clone: Antigen unknown.

Per the germline V gene, CDR1 is SGHTA and CDR2 is FQGNSA. Trimming shortened V by 3 bases and J by 4 bases, and 10 bases separated the two germline ends. CDR3 length: 14 residues. The receptor comes from a man younger than 35 in good health. The sample taken for sequencing was memory CD4+ T cells sorted from blood. Regarding subset: CD45RA-negative fraction. The gene calls are TRBV7-2 and TRBJ2-1, with D unclear. The CDR3 bases are TGTGCCAGCAGCTTGAAGTCCGGGTACAATGAGCAGTTCTTC. This encodes CASSLKSGYNEQFF.